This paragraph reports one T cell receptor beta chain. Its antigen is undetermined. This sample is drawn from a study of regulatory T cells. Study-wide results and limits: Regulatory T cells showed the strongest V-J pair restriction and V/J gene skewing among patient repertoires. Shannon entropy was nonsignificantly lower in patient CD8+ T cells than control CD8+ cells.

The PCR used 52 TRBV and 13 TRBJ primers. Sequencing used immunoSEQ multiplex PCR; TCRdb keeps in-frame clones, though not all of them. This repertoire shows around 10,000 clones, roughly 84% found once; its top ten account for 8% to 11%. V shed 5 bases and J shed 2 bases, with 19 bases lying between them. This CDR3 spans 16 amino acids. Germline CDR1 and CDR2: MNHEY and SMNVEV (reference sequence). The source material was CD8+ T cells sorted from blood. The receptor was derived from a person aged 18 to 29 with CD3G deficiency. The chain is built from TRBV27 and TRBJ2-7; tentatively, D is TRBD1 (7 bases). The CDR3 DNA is TGTGCCAGCAGTCCCTCAGGAGGGGGCAATCCCTACGAGCAGTACTTC. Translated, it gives CASSPSGGGNPYEQYF.